The T cell receptor (beta chain) under discussion was sequenced for a study of shared clonotypes between healthy human individuals. Donation came from healthy HIV-negative adults that had no recent acute infections or vaccinations. It was about 210 ng DNA, about 30,000 T cell genomes, that sorted-subset replicate PCRs used. The authors' processing: Sequence data from immunoSEQ were junction-only and lacked quality scores; consequently, filtering differed. Produced via immunoSEQ multiplex PCR; TCRdb's table is partial and in-frame only. The D gene and trimming were derived from the DNA, and the V and J assignments and clone size from that table. The data hold about 1 million clones, with around 74% observed a single time. V lost 5 bases and J lost 5; bases outside the gene matches: 9. The germline CDR1 and CDR2 sequences are MNHEY and SMNVEV (reference sequence). The CDR3 length is 16 residues. This clone turned up a few times.

The TCR sequence derives from a man younger than 35 in good health. The material sequenced was memory CD4+ T cells sorted from blood. Subset: CD45RA-negative fraction. The chain uses TRBV27 and TRBJ2-1; 10 positions match TRBD1. CDR3 sequence (DNA): TGTGCCAGCAGTCCCAACACGGGACAGGGGAACAATGAGCAGTTCTTC. As protein: CASSPNTGQGNNEQFF.